Below, 6 T cell receptor beta chains from the same sample are listed, as sequenced in a study of blood T cell repertoires in COVID-19. Sequenced by immunoSEQ multiplex PCR; TCRdb stores in-frame clones only, minus some. The sample yields under 200,000 clones, around four fifths seen once. Sequenced input: PBMCs or T cells enriched from blood (not recorded which). All receptors come from a woman aged 55 to 70 who had recovered from COVID-19.

The genes are TRBV2 and TRBJ2-2; D gene ambiguous. The CDR3 loop spans 14 amino acids. Trimming pared 6 bases from V and 1 base from J, leaving 9 bases between. CDR1 is SNHLY and CDR2 is FYNNEI in the germline V gene. In DNA, the CDR3 is TGTGCCAGCAGGGTGCTAGGGAACACCGGGGAGCTGTTTTTT. It is translated as CASRVLGNTGELFF.

This rearrangement joins TRBV15 to TRBJ2-5, with 9 nucleotides matching TRBD1. Germline trimming cut 3 bases from V and 2 bases from J; bases unmatched to any gene: 4. This CDR3 region has 15 residues. The V gene's germline CDR1 is LNHNV and CDR2 YYDKDF (reference sequence). The CDR3 region has the DNA TGTGCCACCAGCAGGGGACAGGGTTTTCAAGAGACCCAGTACTTC. This gives the protein CATSRGQGFQETQYF.

This clone turned up a few times. The CDR3 sequence: CASSLDTGYEQYF. CDR3 nucleotides: TGCGCCAGCAGCTTGGATACGGGTTACGAGCAGTACTTC. V and J are TRBV5-1 and TRBJ2-7; D not resolved. CDR1 and CDR2 from the germline V gene are SGHRS and YFSETQ. The CDR3 has 13 residues. Trimming shortened V by 0 bases and J by 4 bases, and 8 bases separated the two germline ends.

This clone has a single count. The chain couples TRBV19 to TRBJ2-1; no clear D gene. Trimming stripped 7 bases from V and 4 bases from J, with 11 bases between. The CDR3 contains 13 residues. Germline V gene data show CDR1 as LNHDA and CDR2 as SQIVND (reference sequence). The DNA for the CDR3 is TGTGCCAGTACTGGTCGGCGGTACAATGAGCAGTTCTTC. Translated, it gives CASTGRRYNEQFF.

The chain carries TRBV4-1 and TRBJ1-6, with D possibly TRBD1 on 5 matching bases. The germline gives CDR1 MGHRA, CDR2 YSYEKL. Trimming took 0 bases from V and 9 from J, leaving 12 bases between them. This CDR3 is built from 15 residues. In nucleotides, the CDR3 is TGCGCCAGCAGCCAAGATCCCGGCGGGACTTCACCCCTCCACTTT. Protein sequence: CASSQDPGGTSPLHF.

The chain employs TRBV10-1 and TRBJ1-1; tentatively, D is TRBD1 (6 bases). The germline V gene has CDR1 WNHNN and CDR2 SYGVQD (reference sequence). Trimming left V 3 bases short and J 6 bases short, with 14 bases between. This CDR3 has 14 amino acids. CDR3 loop: CASSENRDRAEAFF. In DNA form, the CDR3 reads TGCGCCAGCAGTGAAAACAGGGACCGTGCTGAAGCTTTCTTT.